This T cell receptor beta chain was captured by sequencing in a study of shared clonotypes between healthy human individuals. Regarding the study as a whole: Across several donors, naive CD4 shared 5% to 6%, naive CD8 more than 3%, memory CD4 about 2.4%, memory CD8 about 0.4%.

This CDR3 spans 13 amino acids. V lost 3 bases and J lost 1, with 7 bases in between. Germline assignment: CDR1 SEHNR and CDR2 FQNEAQ (reference sequence). Investigators divided CD4+ cells into CD45RA+ naive and CD45RA-negative memory subsets. Clones were sequenced by immunoSEQ multiplex PCR, and TCRdb holds only the in-frame ones, with some missing. This sample has about a million clones, with approximately 75% found just once. On this clone: Its antigen is still unknown.

This chain connects TRBV7-9 to TRBJ2-7; D uncertain. The clonotype comes from a man younger than 35 in good health. Some clones in this sample may be carry-over from other donors' samples. Material for sequencing was memory CD4+ T cells from PBMCs. Subset denoted: CD45RA-negative fraction. CDR3 bases: TGTGCCAGCAGCTTCGGGTATTCCTACGAGCAGTACTTC. Amino acid sequence: CASSFGYSYEQYF. The entire variable domain, with the rest obtained from reference TRBV7-9 and TRBJ2-7, is as follows: DTGVSQNPRHKITKRGQNVTFRCDPISEHNRLYWYRQTLGQGPEFLTYFQNEAQLEKSRLLSDRFSAERPKGSFSTLEIQRTEQGDSAMYLCASSFGYSYEQYFGPGTRLTVT.